This TCR beta chain was identified in a study of blood T cell repertoires in COVID-19 (dated by TCRdb to 2019 to 2021). Regarding the research as a whole: Collaborator samples came from the United States, Italy and Spain and covered acute and convalescent phases of COVID-19. The prospective study material was composed of cDNA or gDNA derived from T cells, B-cell-depleted T cells, or PBMCs. The dataset comprised deeply sampled blood TCRbeta repertoires from subjects exposed to, actively infected with, or recovered from COVID-19. A freely available public database, intended as a resource for researchers studying the immune response to SARS-CoV-2, is where the repertoires were released. Samples came from the ongoing ImmuneRACE study (first 160 participants) plus 1,254 subjects from 6 global collaborators. Sample metadata almost always included a de-identified subject ID, COVID-19 status, age in years and sex. Where HLA class I and class II types were available, the types were taken from metadata supplied by the sample provider, not from assay-based typing.

Including cysteine and phenylalanine, the CDR3 has 14 amino acids. The retained sequence is limited to the CDR3, 42 bases, with the frame set at the first base. The CDR1 and CDR2 encoded by the germline V gene are SGHRS and YFSETQ. V was cut back by 0 bases and J by 0 bases, leaving a gap of 7 bases between them. Whole blood was collected in K2EDTA tubes by collaborating institutions according to the institutions' own protocols. Collaborator samples were shipped for TCRbeta analysis as frozen whole blood, isolated PBMCs, or DNA extracted from either sample type. TCRbeta CDR3 regions were amplified from genomic DNA by means of the immunoSEQ Assay, a bias-controlled multiplex PCR. Turning to the authors' computational methods: The number of nucleated cells in each sample was estimated by amplification of reference gene primers within the assay. To quantify the absolute abundance of each unique TCRbeta CDR3 rearrangement, sequence reads were collapsed and filtered. Productive Simpson clonality was computed per sample as the square root of Simpson's diversity index over productive rearrangements. The immuneACCESS repertoire file appears here via TCRdb, limited to in-frame rearrangements. These files lack a portion of the clones; in checked studies, under half of the deficit traces to unresolved V genes, and the cause of the others is not known. V, J and clone size reflect that table, while D and trimming were determined from the DNA. Within this sample are approximately 35,000 clones, with almost 90% of them counted one time only. The ten largest account for about 4.9% of the sample.

The full study reports these points: The quantity of clinical and demographic metadata differed by source and by participant and was supplied without curation.

In regard to this clone: It has no known antigen specificity. Nothing much larger sits one base from this clone, and base qualities are not available.

The sequence joins TRBV5-1 to TRBJ2-7, with TRBD2 tentatively as D gene (5 bases match). This TCR was recovered from a woman in her sixties or seventies with active COVID-19. The sample consisted of peripheral blood. The encoded CDR3 is CASSLGSASYEQYF. DNA sequence: TGCGCCAGCAGCTTGGGTAGCGCCTCCTACGAGCAGTACTTC.